Each of the 30 T cell receptor beta chains below was sequenced from the same sample in a study of cytomegalovirus exposure and HLA in healthy donors. In the PCR, 60 Vbeta and 13 Jbeta primers were used. Sequencing was performed with immunoSEQ multiplex PCR; in TCRdb, only in-frame clones are kept and a portion is missing. The sample shows some 76,000 clones, just over 70% of them seen only once. Sample: PBMCs. Receptors originate from a man in his 60s in good health and CMV-seropositive.

This sequence joins TRBV7-8 and TRBJ2-5; 8 bases are shared with TRBD2. Trimming removed 5 bases from V and 5 bases from J; junction bases left unmatched: 22. This CDR3 is built from 19 residues. In germline, CDR1 is SGHVS, CDR2 FQNEAQ. Here the CDR3 DNA reads TGTGCCAGCAGCATCCCGAGGGCTGGCAGCGGGAGTTTATGGGAGACCCAGTACTTC. This codes for CASSIPRAGSGSLWETQYF.

The rearrangement uses TRBV19 and TRBJ1-5; tentative D call: TRBD1 (6 bases). Germline CDR1 reads LNHDA; CDR2 reads SQIVND (reference sequence). Trimming cost V 7 bases and J 2 bases, with 15 bases left between them. This CDR3 region has 15 residues. The CDR3 loop is CASTAGADGNQPQHF. Written as DNA, the CDR3 is TGTGCCAGTACAGCGGGGGCGGATGGCAATCAGCCCCAGCATTTT.

This clone was observed a single time. The chain combines TRBV6-1 with TRBJ1-5; a possible D gene is TRBD1 (5 bases). Between the trimmed V and J ends, which lost 2 bases and 6 bases, there was a span of 11 bases. The length of the CDR3 is 14 residues. Germline CDR1 MNHNS, CDR2 SASEGT. CDR3 nucleotides: TGTGCCAGCAGTGAACGGGGAGGGGTTCAGCCCCAGCATTTT. Protein: CASSERGGVQPQHF.

This clone was counted between two and nine times. The gene calls are TRBV30 and TRBJ2-2; a weak D match, TRBD1 (6 bases). CDR1 GTSNPN and CDR2 SVGIG come from the germline V gene (reference sequence). The CDR3 covers 14 residues. The ends were cut back, 2 bases at V and 6 bases at J, with 13 bases in the middle. CDR3 loop: CAWSRDIGAGELFF. In DNA form, the CDR3 reads TGTGCCTGGAGTAGGGACATCGGCGCCGGGGAGCTGTTTTTT.

This chain links TRBV6-1 with TRBJ2-7; TRBD1 matches at 9 bases. From germline, CDR1 is MNHNS and CDR2 SASEGT. CDR3 length equals 14 residues. Losses at the gene ends were 4 bases for V and 3 bases for J; bases not matched to a gene: 4. The CDR3 nucleotides read TGTGCCAGCAGTGCCCGGGACAGGGACTACGAGCAGTACTTC. Protein product: CASSARDRDYEQYF.

The chain combines TRBV6-5 with TRBJ2-7; 7 nucleotides agree with TRBD1. In germline, CDR1 is MNHEY, CDR2 SVGAGI. The junction had 9 bases not matched to a gene; V was cut back by 6 bases and J by 4 bases. This CDR3 has 14 residues. The CDR3 sequence: CASSPARGLYEQYF. CDR3 coding DNA: TGTGCCAGCAGCCCCGCTAGGGGGCTATACGAGCAGTACTTC.

The chain uses TRBV4-1 and TRBJ2-1; 7 positions agree with TRBD2. This CDR3 has 15 residues. CDR1 is MGHRA, CDR2 YSYEKL, per germline. The V segment lost 4 bases and the J segment 0 bases; nucleotides outside the gene matches: 3. The CDR3 DNA reads TGCGCCAGCAGCCGAGGGGACTACTCCTACAATGAGCAGTTCTTC. This sequence encodes CASSRGDYSYNEQFF.

The chain recombines TRBV2 with TRBJ2-1; 10 nucleotides align to TRBD2. The CDR3 has 15 residues. Germline V gene sequence: CDR1 SNHLY, CDR2 FYNNEI. Trimming removed 6 bases from V and 5 bases from J; junction bases left unmatched: 7. The CDR3 loop reads CASSPIAGGHNEQFF. The CDR3 DNA is TGTGCCAGCAGCCCTATAGCGGGGGGCCACAATGAGCAGTTCTTC.

V usage is TRBV18 and J usage is TRBJ2-5, with a weak D call TRBD1 (6 bases). The length of the CDR3 is 15 residues. Germline lookup yields CDR1 KGHSH and CDR2 LQKENI. Trimming stripped 3 bases from V and 6 bases from J, with 17 bases between. CDR3: CASSPSTGQGKTQYF. CDR3 coding DNA: TGTGCCAGCTCACCCTCCACAGGGCAGGGGAAGACCCAGTACTTC. Complete variable domain (other parts from reference TRBV18 and TRBJ2-5): NAGVMQNPRHLVRRRGQEARLRCSPMKGHSHVYWYRQLPEEGLKFMVYLQKENIIDESGMPKERFSAEFPKEGPSILRIQQVVRGDSAAYFCASSPSTGQGKTQYFGPGTRLLVL.

V usage is TRBV4-1 and J usage is TRBJ1-6; D is undetermined. V dropped 1 base and J dropped 3 bases, with 10 bases sitting between them. Germline V lookup: CDR1 MGHRA, CDR2 YSYEKL. The CDR3 spans 16 residues. CDR3 bases: TGCGCCAGCAGCCAAGGGCCATCCCTCTATAATTCACCCCTCCACTTT. The encoded protein is CASSQGPSLYNSPLHF.

This clone was detected a few times. V usage is TRBV19 and J usage is TRBJ2-1; D unclear. This CDR3 has 14 amino acids. Trimming removed 3 bases at V and 7 bases at J, with 13 bases between. The V gene's germline CDR1 is LNHDA and CDR2 SQIVND (reference sequence). CDR3 coding DNA: TGTGCCAGTAGTATCGGGTCATCCACGAATGAGCAGTTCTTC. Encoded protein: CASSIGSSTNEQFF.

The V gene is TRBV10-3, the J gene TRBJ2-7, with 7 bases aligning to TRBD2. The CDR3 has 16 amino acids. CDR1 is ENHRY, CDR2 SYGVKD, per germline. With V trimmed by 3 bases and J by 6 bases, 14 bases remained unmatched. CDR3 sequence: CAISDFTSGEGSEQYF. In DNA, the CDR3 is TGTGCCATCAGTGACTTCACTAGTGGGGAGGGGAGCGAGCAGTACTTC.

The rearrangement uses TRBV15 and TRBJ1-5; tentative D call: TRBD1 (6 bases). V lost 3 bases, J lost 3 bases, and 12 bases lay in between. Germline V CDR1 and CDR2: LNHNV, YYDKDF (reference sequence). CDR3 length: 15 residues. CDR3 DNA: TGTGCCACCAGCAGGCTAGGGGGATACAATCAGCCCCAGCATTTT. Its translation: CATSRLGGYNQPQHF.

This sequence joins TRBV30 and TRBJ1-1; D is uncertain. V lost 0 bases and J 1 base, leaving 6 bases between the germline ends. This CDR3 spans 13 amino acids. Per the germline V gene, CDR1 is GTSNPN and CDR2 is SVGIG (reference sequence). The CDR3 loop is CAWSVLRNTEAFF. In DNA form, the CDR3 reads TGTGCCTGGAGTGTACTTAGGAACACTGAAGCTTTCTTT.

V usage is TRBV9 and J usage is TRBJ1-2; D not certain. The germline V gene encodes CDR1 SGDLS and CDR2 YYNGEE. V was trimmed by 0 bases and J by 2 bases, leaving 11 bases between them. The CDR3 extends over 15 amino acids. CDR3 region: CASSVDPNGNYGYTF. The DNA for the CDR3 is TGTGCCAGCAGCGTAGATCCCAACGGGAACTATGGCTACACCTTC.

The gene calls are TRBV14 and TRBJ1-2; no firm D call. This CDR3 contains 17 residues. Trimming stripped 4 bases from V and 6 bases from J, with 24 bases between. Germline-derived CDR1 and CDR2 are SGHDN and FVKESK. Here the CDR3 reads CASSPTPSQHYQNGYTF. The CDR3 DNA reads TGTGCCAGCAGCCCTACACCCAGCCAGCACTATCAAAATGGCTACACCTTC.

V and J are TRBV7-3 and TRBJ2-7, with D possibly being TRBD1 (5 bases). V lost 1 base and J 5 bases, leaving 12 bases between the germline ends. Per germline, CDR1 SGHTA and CDR2 FQGTGA. This CDR3 contains 14 residues. CDR3 in DNA: TGTGCCAGCAGCTTAAATCAGGGAATCGACGAGCAGTACTTC. Translating it yields CASSLNQGIDEQYF.

J is TRBJ2-5 and V is TRBV28; 12 nucleotides line up with TRBD1. V lost 2 bases and J lost 6; bases outside the gene matches: 7. This CDR3 is built from 16 residues. Germline CDR1 reads MDHEN; CDR2 reads SYDVKM. The CDR3 spells CASSLAGTGGKKTQYF. In DNA form, the CDR3 reads TGTGCCAGCAGTTTAGCGGGGACAGGGGGCAAAAAGACCCAGTACTTC.

CDR3 residues: CASPPRTGMYEQYF. The CDR3 coding sequence is TGTGCCAGCCCTCCACGGACAGGGATGTACGAGCAGTACTTC. The chain recombines TRBV2 with TRBJ2-7; 8 nucleotides match TRBD1. Looked up from germline, CDR1 is SNHLY and CDR2 is FYNNEI. The V and J ends lost 8 bases and 4 bases, in that order; junction bases with no gene match: 10. The CDR3 runs 14 residues.

The rearrangement uses TRBV6-1 and TRBJ2-7; D gene ambiguous. The CDR3 length is 14 residues. Between the trimmed V and J ends, which lost 1 base and 3 bases, there was a span of 10 bases. The V gene's germline CDR1 is MNHNS and CDR2 SASEGT. The CDR3 protein is CASSEGSGNYEQYF. Written as DNA, the CDR3 is TGTGCCAGCAGTGAAGGGTCAGGAAACTACGAGCAGTACTTC.

CDR3 coding DNA: TGCGCCAGCAGCTTGGCCGGGGGTGCGCGTGAAAAACTGTTTTTT. It yields the protein CASSLAGGAREKLFF. This sequence joins TRBV5-1 and TRBJ1-4; possible D gene TRBD1, 5 bases. V was trimmed by 0 bases and J by 7 bases, leaving 13 bases between them. The CDR3 spans 15 residues. CDR1 is SGHRS, CDR2 YFSETQ, per germline.

The gene calls are TRBV28 and TRBJ2-7; 7 bases align to TRBD1. V lost 10 bases to trimming and J lost 1 base; unmatched junction nucleotides: 7. Germline CDR1 is MDHEN and CDR2 is SYDVKM. This CDR3 spans 13 amino acids. The DNA for the CDR3 is TGTGCCACGACGACAGGGAATTCCTACGAGCAGTACTTC. The encoded protein is CATTTGNSYEQYF.

The table lists this clone with a few counts. V and J are TRBV21-1 and TRBJ2-7; the table assigns TRBD2, which was not confirmed against the DNA. TRBV21-1 represents a pseudogene. The CDR3 length is 16 residues. The CDR3 loop reads CASIHGTSEKLGEQYF. CDR3 bases: TGTGCCAGCATCCATGGGACTAGCGAGAAACTTGGGGAGCAGTACTTC.

The chain employs TRBV5-1 and TRBJ2-2, with 7 bases matching TRBD1. Germline assignment: CDR1 SGHRS and CDR2 YFSETQ. V shed 7 bases and J 4 bases; nucleotides not matched to a gene: 13. This CDR3 is built from 16 residues. CDR3 coding DNA: TGCGCCAGCGCCCAAACAGGGGCTGTTTTCACCGGGGAGCTGTTTTTT. This translates into CASAQTGAVFTGELFF.

The genes are TRBV9 and TRBJ1-1, with D possibly being TRBD1 (5 bases). Trimming shortened V by 0 bases and J by 2 bases, and 11 bases separated the two germline ends. Germline V gene data show CDR1 as SGDLS and CDR2 as YYNGEE. This CDR3 has 15 residues. The CDR3: CASSVGVGHNTEAFF. In DNA form, the CDR3 reads TGTGCCAGCAGCGTAGGGGTGGGGCATAACACTGAAGCTTTCTTT.

In its sample, this clone was seen a few times. The sample has other DNA sequences that encode this CDR3 too. The V gene is TRBV9, the J gene TRBJ2-1, with 9 bases aligning to TRBD2. The CDR3 runs to 15 residues. The germline CDR1 and CDR2 sequences are SGDLS and YYNGEE. V trimming: 0 bases; J trimming: 3 bases; junction bases outside the gene matches: 1. For the CDR3, the DNA is TGTGCCAGCAGCGTAGAACTAGCGGGCTACAATGAGCAGTTCTTC. Translation: CASSVELAGYNEQFF.

V is TRBV6-1 and J is TRBJ1-4, with D maybe TRBD1 (5 bases). From germline, CDR1 is MNHNS and CDR2 SASEGT. The V end was cut by 0 bases, the J end by 7 bases, with 12 bases between. The CDR3 spans 15 residues. The CDR3 sequence: CASSEARGGVEKLFF. CDR3 DNA sequence: TGTGCCAGCAGTGAAGCCCGCGGGGGGGTTGAAAAACTGTTTTTT.

Worth noting for this clone: One end of the junction varies from germline; a read error may be responsible. CDR3 sequence reads: CSSSLGRLRGGAQDEKLFF. The CDR3 DNA sequence: TGTTCCAGCAGCTTAGGGAGATTGAGAGGAGGGGCGCAAGATGAAAAACTGTTTTTT. The chain is built from TRBV7-9 and TRBJ1-4, with a possible D match to TRBD1 (5 bases). There are 19 residues in the CDR3. Germline V gene data show CDR1 as SEHNR and CDR2 as FQNEAQ (reference sequence).

The V gene is TRBV6-5, the J gene TRBJ1-2, with a possible D match to TRBD1 (5 bases). Per germline, CDR1 MNHEY and CDR2 SVGAGI. V gave up 5 bases and J gave up 6 bases, with 19 bases separating them. CDR3 length equals 15 residues. The CDR3 bases are TGTGCCAGCAGTCGCGGGACCAGGGAGGGCGATGGCTACACCTTC. This gives the protein CASSRGTREGDGYTF.

V and J are TRBV6-1 and TRBJ1-2; D gene ambiguous. Looked up from germline, CDR1 is MNHNS and CDR2 is SASEGT. V gave up 2 bases and J gave up 5 bases, with 6 bases separating them. The CDR3 is 12 residues long. DNA of the CDR3: TGTGCCAGCAGTGAACTCCTATATGGCTACACCTTC. This gives the protein CASSELLYGYTF.